This T cell receptor beta chain was recovered during a study of patients and donors after allogeneic stem cell transplantation. The CDR3 extends over 15 amino acids. Germline-derived CDR1 and CDR2 are SGHVS and FNYEAQ. V was cut by 5 bases and J by 4 bases, with 16 bases left in between. TCRdb called the RT-PCR reads again in MiXCR, with one record for every CDR3 protein. The sample has 390,000 or so distinct CDR3 sequences, roughly 17% seen once; the top ten hold 7% to 7.5%. The origin of this receptor is a human donor who was either an allogeneic HSCT recipient or a stem cell or donor lymphocyte infusion donor (not recorded which). It is not recorded whose cells these are; they may come from a transplant donor. The chain joins TRBV7-6 to TRBJ2-3; TRBD1 or TRBD2 may be the D gene (5 bases each). The sample taken for sequencing was blood, either unsorted or a sorted T cell fraction (not recorded which). The CDR3 nucleotides read TGTGCCAGCAGCACTCCGTGGCAGGGACCAGATACGCAGTATTTT. This encodes CASSTPWQGPDTQYF.